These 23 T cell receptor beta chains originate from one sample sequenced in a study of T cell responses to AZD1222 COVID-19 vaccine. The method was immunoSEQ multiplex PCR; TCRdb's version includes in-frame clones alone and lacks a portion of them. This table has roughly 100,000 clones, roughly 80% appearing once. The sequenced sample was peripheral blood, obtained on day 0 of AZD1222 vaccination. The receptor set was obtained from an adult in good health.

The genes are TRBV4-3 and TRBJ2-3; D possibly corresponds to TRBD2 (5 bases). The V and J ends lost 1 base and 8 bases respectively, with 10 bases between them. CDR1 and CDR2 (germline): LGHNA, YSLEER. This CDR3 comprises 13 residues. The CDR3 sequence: CASSQGPGSTQYF. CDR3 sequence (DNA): TGCGCCAGCAGCCAAGGCCCGGGGAGTACGCAGTATTTT.

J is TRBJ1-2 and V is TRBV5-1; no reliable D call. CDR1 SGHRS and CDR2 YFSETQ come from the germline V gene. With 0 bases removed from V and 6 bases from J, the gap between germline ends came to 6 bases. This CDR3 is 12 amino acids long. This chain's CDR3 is CASSLVGNGYTF. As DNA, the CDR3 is TGCGCCAGCAGCTTGGTTGGGAATGGCTACACCTTC.

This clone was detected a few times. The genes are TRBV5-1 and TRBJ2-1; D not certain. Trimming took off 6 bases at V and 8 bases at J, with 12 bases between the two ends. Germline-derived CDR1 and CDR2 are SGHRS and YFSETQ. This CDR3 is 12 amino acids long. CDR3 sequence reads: CASTSPSDEQFF. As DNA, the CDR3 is TGCGCCAGCACCAGCCCGAGCGATGAGCAGTTCTTC.

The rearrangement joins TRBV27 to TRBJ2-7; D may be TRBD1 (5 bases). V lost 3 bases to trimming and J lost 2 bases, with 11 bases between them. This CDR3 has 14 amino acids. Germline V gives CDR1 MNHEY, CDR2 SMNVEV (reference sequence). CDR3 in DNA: TGTGCCAGCAGTTTGACAGTTTCGGCCTACGAGCAGTACTTC. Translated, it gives CASSLTVSAYEQYF.

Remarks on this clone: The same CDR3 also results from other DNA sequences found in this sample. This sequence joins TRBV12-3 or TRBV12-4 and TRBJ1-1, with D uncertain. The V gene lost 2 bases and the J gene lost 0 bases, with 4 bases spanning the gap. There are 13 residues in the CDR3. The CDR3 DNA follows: TGTGCCAGCAGTTTAAGGGTGAACACTGAAGCTTTCTTT. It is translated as CASSLRVNTEAFF.

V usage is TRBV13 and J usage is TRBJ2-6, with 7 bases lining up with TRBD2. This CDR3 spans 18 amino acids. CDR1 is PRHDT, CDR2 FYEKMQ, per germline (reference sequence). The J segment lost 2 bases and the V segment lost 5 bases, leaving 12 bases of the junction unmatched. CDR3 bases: TGTGCCAGCAGCCCAACCCAAGGGAGGGAGCCTGGGGCCAACGTCCTGACTTTC. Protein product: CASSPTQGREPGANVLTF. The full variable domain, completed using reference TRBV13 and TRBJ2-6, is AAGVIQSPRHLIKEKRETATLKCYPIPRHDTVYWYQQGPGQDPQFLISFYEKMQSDKGSIPDRFSAQQFSDYHSELNMSSLELGDSALYFCASSPTQGREPGANVLTFGAGSRLTVL.

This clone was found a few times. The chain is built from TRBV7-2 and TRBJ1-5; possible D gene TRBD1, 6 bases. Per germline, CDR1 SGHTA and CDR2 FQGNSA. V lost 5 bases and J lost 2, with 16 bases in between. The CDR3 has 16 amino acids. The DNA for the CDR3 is TGTGCCAGCAGCGCCACAGGGAGTTCGGGCAATCAGCCCCAGCATTTT. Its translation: CASSATGSSGNQPQHF.

The CDR3: CASSTDSYNEQFF. As DNA, the CDR3 is TGTGCCAGCAGTACGGACAGCTACAATGAGCAGTTCTTC. This chain uses TRBV7-7 with TRBJ2-1, with D possibly being TRBD1 (6 bases). V was cut by 6 bases and J by 3 bases, with 9 bases left in between. Germline V gene sequence: CDR1 SSHAT, CDR2 FNYEAQ (reference sequence). The CDR3 has 13 residues. The full variable domain, in which reference TRBV7-7 and TRBJ2-1 provide the parts outside the CDR3, is GAGVSQSPRYKVTKRGQDVTLRCDPISSHATLYWYQQALGQGPEFLTYFNYEAQPDKSGLPSDRFSAERPEGSISTLTIQRTEQRDSAMYRCASSTDSYNEQFFGPGTRLTVL.

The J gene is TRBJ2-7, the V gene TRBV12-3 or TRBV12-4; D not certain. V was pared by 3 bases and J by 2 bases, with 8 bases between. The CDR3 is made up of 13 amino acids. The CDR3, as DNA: TGTGCCAGCAGTTTCGGTCTGCCCTACGAGCAGTACGTC. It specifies CASSFGLPYEQYV.

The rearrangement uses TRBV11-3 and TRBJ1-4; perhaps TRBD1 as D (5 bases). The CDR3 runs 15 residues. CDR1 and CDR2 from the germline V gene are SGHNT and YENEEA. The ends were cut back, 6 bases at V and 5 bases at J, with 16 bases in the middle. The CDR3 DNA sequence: TGTGCCAGCAGTCTCAGGGTGTCGGAGAATGAAAAACTGTTTTTT. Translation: CASSLRVSENEKLFF.

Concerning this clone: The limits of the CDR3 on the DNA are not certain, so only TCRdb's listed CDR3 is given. CDR3 sequence: CASSFGSGAQETQYF. This chain joins TRBV5-4 and TRBJ2-5. In germline, CDR1 is SGHNT, CDR2 YYREEE (reference sequence). Inclusive of both ends, the CDR3 amounts to 15 amino acids.

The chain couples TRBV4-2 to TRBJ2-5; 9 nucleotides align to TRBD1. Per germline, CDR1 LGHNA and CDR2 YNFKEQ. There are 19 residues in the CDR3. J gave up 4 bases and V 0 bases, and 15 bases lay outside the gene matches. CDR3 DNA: TGTGCCAGCAGCCAAGAGCCACAAAGGGGGACAGGGAGGCGAGAGACCCAGTACTTC. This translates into CASSQEPQRGTGRRETQYF.

Here the CDR3 reads CASRRQGALQPQHF. In DNA, the CDR3 is TGTGCCAGCAGACGACAGGGGGCCCTTCAGCCCCAGCATTTT. The V gene is TRBV6-5, the J gene TRBJ1-5, with TRBD1 matching 10 bases. Germline V gene lookup returns CDR1 MNHEY and CDR2 SVGAGI. V was pared by 6 bases and J by 6 bases, with 5 bases of the junction left unmatched. The CDR3 runs to 14 residues.

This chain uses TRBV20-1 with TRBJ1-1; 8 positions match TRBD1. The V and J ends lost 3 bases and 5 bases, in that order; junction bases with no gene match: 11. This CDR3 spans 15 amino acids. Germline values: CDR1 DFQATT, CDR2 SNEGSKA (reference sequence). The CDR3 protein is CSASQGAMSVTEAFF. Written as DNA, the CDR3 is TGCAGTGCTAGTCAGGGGGCGATGTCGGTTACTGAAGCTTTCTTT.

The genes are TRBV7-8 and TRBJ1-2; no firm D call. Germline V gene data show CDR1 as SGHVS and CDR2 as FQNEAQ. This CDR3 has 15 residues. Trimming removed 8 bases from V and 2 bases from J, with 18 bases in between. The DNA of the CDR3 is TGTGCCAGCCTCCCAGGAGGGCGCGTCAACTATGGCTACACCTTC. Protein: CASLPGGRVNYGYTF.

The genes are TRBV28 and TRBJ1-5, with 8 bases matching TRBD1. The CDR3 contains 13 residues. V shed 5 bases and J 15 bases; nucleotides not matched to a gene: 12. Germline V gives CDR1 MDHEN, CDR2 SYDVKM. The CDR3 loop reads CASSTPDGQGTHF. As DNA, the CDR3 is TGTGCCAGCAGTACACCCGATGGACAGGGCACGCATTTT.

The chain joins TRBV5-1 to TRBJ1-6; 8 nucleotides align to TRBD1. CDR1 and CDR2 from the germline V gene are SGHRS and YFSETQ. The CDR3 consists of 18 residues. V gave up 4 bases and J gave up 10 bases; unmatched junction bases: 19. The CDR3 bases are TGCGCCAGCAGCCCAGGACAGGGTTATTTTCTGGGGACATCACCCCTCCACTTT. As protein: CASSPGQGYFLGTSPLHF.

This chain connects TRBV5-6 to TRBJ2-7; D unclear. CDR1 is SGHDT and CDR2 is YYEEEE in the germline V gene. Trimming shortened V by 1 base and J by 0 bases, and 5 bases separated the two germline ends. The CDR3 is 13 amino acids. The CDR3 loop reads CASSLSHSYEQYF. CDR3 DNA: TGTGCCAGCAGCTTGAGTCACTCCTACGAGCAGTACTTC. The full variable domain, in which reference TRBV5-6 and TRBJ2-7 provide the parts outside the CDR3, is DAGVTQSPTHLIKTRGQQVTLRCSPKSGHDTVSWYQQALGQGPQFIFQYYEEEERQRGNFPDRFSGHQFPNYSSELNVNALLLGDSALYLCASSLSHSYEQYFGPGTRLTVT.

The CDR3 sequence: CASSPRQVEKLFF. The CDR3 DNA reads as TGTGCCAGCAGCCCCCGGCAGGTTGAAAAACTGTTTTTT. This chain joins TRBV6-5 and TRBJ1-4; D remains unclear. The V and J ends lost 6 bases and 7 bases respectively, with 12 bases between them. Germline lookup yields CDR1 MNHEY and CDR2 SVGAGI. The CDR3 is 13 residues long.

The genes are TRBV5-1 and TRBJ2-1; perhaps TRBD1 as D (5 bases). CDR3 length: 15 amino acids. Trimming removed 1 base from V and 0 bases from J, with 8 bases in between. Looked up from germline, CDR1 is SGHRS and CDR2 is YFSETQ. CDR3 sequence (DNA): TGCGCCAGCAGCTTGACAGGCAGCTCCTACAATGAGCAGTTCTTC. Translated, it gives CASSLTGSSYNEQFF.

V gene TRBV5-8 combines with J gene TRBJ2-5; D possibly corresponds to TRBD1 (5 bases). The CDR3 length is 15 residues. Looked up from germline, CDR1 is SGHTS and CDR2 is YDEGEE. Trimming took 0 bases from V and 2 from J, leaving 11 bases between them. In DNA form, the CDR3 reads TGTGCCAGCAGCTTGGTACAGGCCAAGCAAGAGACCCAGTACTTC. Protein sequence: CASSLVQAKQETQYF.

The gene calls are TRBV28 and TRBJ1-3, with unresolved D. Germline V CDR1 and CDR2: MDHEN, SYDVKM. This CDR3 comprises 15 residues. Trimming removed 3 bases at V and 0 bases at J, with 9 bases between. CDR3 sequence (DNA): TGTGCCAGCAGTTTCGCGCGAAGCTCTGGAAACACCATATATTTT. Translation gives CASSFARSSGNTIYF.

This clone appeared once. In DNA, the CDR3 is TGTGCCAGCAGCCAAGGCCCGGGGGGAGATACGCAGTATTTT. Translating it yields CASSQGPGGDTQYF. The chain is built from TRBV3-1 (or the pseudogene TRBV3-2) and TRBJ2-3; TRBD2 aligns across 7 bases. With V trimmed by 1 base and J by 5 bases, 3 bases remained unmatched. The CDR3 loop spans 14 amino acids. Germline loops: CDR1 LGHDT, CDR2 YNNKEL (reference sequence).